The rows below give T cell receptor beta chains drawn from one sample of a study of breast tumors, draining lymph nodes, adjacent tissues. TCRdb re-analysed the multiplex PCR reads in MiXCR, keeping a single row per CDR3 protein. The table records approximately 23,000 distinct CDR3 sequences, almost 70% of them present only once. The sequencing sample was made of tumor-adjacent breast tissue. The receptor source for this set is a female donor with breast cancer. Some clones in this sample may be carry-over from other donors' samples. Each CDR3 is given with its conserved first and last residue. D genes are given only for firm matches. The size field is filled for only some rows; it gives once, few, many or a size class.

v_gene: TRBV6-1
d_gene: .
abundance: .
j_gene: TRBJ1-6
CDR3nt: TGTGCCAGCAGGGAGGACGGCTCCTATAATTCACCCCTCCACTTT
CDR3aa: CASREDGSYNSPLHF

v_gene: TRBV7-2
d_gene: TRBD2
abundance: .
j_gene: TRBJ2-1
CDR3nt: TGTGCCAGCAGCTTAGGGGGACTAGCGGCCAATGAGCAGTTCTTC
CDR3aa: CASSLGGLAANEQFF

v_gene: TRBV3-1
d_gene: .
abundance: .
j_gene: TRBJ2-5
CDR3nt: TGTGCCAGCAGCCTCCGCACGGGGGGCGGTGTGGAGACCCAGTACTTC
CDR3aa: CASSLRTGGGVETQYF

v_gene: TRBV19
d_gene: .
abundance: .
j_gene: TRBJ2-6
CDR3nt: TGTGCCAGTAGCACAGGACGTCACTCTGGGGCCAACGTCCTGACTTTC
CDR3aa: CASSTGRHSGANVLTF

v_gene: TRBV2
d_gene: .
abundance: .
j_gene: TRBJ2-3
CDR3nt: TGTGCCAGCAGCGTAGGACGGATTAGCACAGATACGCAGTATTTT
CDR3aa: CASSVGRISTDTQYF

v_gene: TRBV24-1
d_gene: TRBD2
abundance: .
j_gene: TRBJ2-3
CDR3nt: TGTGCCACCAGTTCCGGGAGGGCCCCAGATACGCAGTATTTT
CDR3aa: CATSSGRAPDTQYF

v_gene: TRBV10-2
d_gene: TRBD2
abundance: .
j_gene: TRBJ2-1
CDR3nt: TGCGCCAGCAGTGAAGGCGGGAGGGCTGGTGAGCAGTTCTTC
CDR3aa: CASSEGGRAGEQFF

v_gene: TRBV7-3
d_gene: .
abundance: many
j_gene: TRBJ1-6
CDR3nt: TGTGCCAGCAGCTTAACAGGGGTTAATTCACCCCTCCACTTT
CDR3aa: CASSLTGVNSPLHF

v_gene: TRBV19
d_gene: .
abundance: .
j_gene: TRBJ2-7
CDR3nt: TGTGCCAGTGGAAAGCGCTACGAGCAGTACTTC
CDR3aa: CASGKRYEQYF

v_gene: TRBV5-6
d_gene: .
abundance: medium-sized
j_gene: TRBJ2-7
CDR3nt: TGTGCCAGCAGCCCTGGCGGGCAGATCTCCTACGAGCAGTACTTC
CDR3aa: CASSPGGQISYEQYF

v_gene: TRBV3-1
d_gene: .
abundance: .
j_gene: TRBJ1-2
CDR3nt: TGTGCCAGCAGCCAAGAATGGAGCTATGGCTACACCTTC
CDR3aa: CASSQEWSYGYTF

v_gene: TRBV5-1
d_gene: TRBD2
abundance: once
j_gene: TRBJ2-1
CDR3nt: TGCGCCAGCAGCTTGGTGGTAGCGGGAGGGAATGAGCAGTTCTTC
CDR3aa: CASSLVVAGGNEQFF

v_gene: TRBV10-3
d_gene: TRBD2
abundance: few
j_gene: TRBJ2-6
CDR3nt: TGTGCCATCGCACCCCTAGCGGGATCGTCTGGGGCCAACGTCCTGACTTTC
CDR3aa: CAIAPLAGSSGANVLTF

v_gene: TRBV19
d_gene: TRBD1
abundance: many
j_gene: TRBJ1-2
CDR3nt: TGTGCCAGTAGTATTCGCCAGGGGGCTGTCTATGGCTACACCTTC
CDR3aa: CASSIRQGAVYGYTF